This T cell receptor beta chain originates from a study of blood T cells in healthy people across ages. Trimming left V 3 bases short and J 0 bases short, with 8 bases between. Germline V gene data show CDR1 as DFQATT and CDR2 as SNEGSKA (reference sequence). The CDR3 totals 13 residues. A second PCR, run for about 7 to 12 cycles, used a sample-barcoded 5' primer plus a J-beta primer mix. Using its own MiXCR run on the 5' RACE reads, TCRdb lists one record per CDR3 protein. The sample has 1.5 million to 2 million distinct CDR3 sequences, 40% to 55% seen once. The specimen sequenced was blood. The chain employs TRBV20-1 and TRBJ1-1, with a tentative D call TRBD1 (5 bases). The clonotype originates from a woman aged 40 to 50 in good health. The chain's CDR3 is CSASDSLNTEAFF. The CDR3 DNA is TGCAGTGCTAGCGACAGCCTGAACACTGAAGCTTTCTTT.